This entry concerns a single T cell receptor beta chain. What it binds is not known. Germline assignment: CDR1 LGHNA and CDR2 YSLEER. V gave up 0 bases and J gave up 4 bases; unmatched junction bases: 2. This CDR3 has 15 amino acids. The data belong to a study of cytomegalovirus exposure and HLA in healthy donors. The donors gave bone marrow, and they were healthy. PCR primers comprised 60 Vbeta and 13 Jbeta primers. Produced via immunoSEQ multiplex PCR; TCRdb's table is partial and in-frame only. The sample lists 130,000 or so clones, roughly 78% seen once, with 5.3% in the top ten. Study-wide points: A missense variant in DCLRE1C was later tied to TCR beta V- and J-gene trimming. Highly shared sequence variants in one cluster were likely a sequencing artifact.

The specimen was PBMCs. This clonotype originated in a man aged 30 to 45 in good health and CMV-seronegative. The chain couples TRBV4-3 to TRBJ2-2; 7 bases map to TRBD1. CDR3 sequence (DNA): TGCGCCAGCAGCCAAGATTACAGGGGCACCGGGGAGCTGTTTTTT. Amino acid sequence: CASSQDYRGTGELFF.